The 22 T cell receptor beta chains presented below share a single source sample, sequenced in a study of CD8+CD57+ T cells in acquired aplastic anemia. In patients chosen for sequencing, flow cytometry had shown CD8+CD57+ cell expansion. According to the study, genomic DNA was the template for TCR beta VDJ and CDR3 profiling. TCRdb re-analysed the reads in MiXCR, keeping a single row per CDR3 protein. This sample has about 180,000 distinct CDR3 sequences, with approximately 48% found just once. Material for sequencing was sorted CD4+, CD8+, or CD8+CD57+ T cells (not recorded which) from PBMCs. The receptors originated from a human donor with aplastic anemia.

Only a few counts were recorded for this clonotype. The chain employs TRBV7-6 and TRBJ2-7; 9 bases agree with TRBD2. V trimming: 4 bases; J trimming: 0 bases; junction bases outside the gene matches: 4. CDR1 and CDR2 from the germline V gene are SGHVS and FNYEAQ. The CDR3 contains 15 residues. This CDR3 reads CASSSLAGASYEQYF. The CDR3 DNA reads TGTGCCAGCAGCTCCTTAGCGGGGGCCTCCTACGAGCAGTACTTC. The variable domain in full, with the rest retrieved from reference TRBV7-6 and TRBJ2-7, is GAGVSQSPRYKVTKRGQDVALRCDPISGHVSLYWYRQALGQGPEFLTYFNYEAQQDKSGLPNDRFSAERPEGSISTLTIQRTEQRDSAMYRCASSSLAGASYEQYFGPGTRLTVT.

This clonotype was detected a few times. Here the CDR3 reads CASSFRRGGITGELFF. The CDR3 coding sequence is TGTGCCAGCAGTTTCCGGCGGGGGGGCATCACCGGGGAGCTGTTTTTT. This sequence joins TRBV6-4 and TRBJ2-2; 9 bases map to TRBD2. The CDR3 spans 16 residues. CDR1 and CDR2 from the germline V gene are MRHNA and SNTAGT. V trimming: 5 bases; J trimming: 4 bases; junction bases outside the gene matches: 8.

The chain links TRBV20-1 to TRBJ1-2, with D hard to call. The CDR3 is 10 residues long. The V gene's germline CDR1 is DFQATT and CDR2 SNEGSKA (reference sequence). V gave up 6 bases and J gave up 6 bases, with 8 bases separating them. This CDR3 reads CSAATDGYTF. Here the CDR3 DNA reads TGCAGTGCCGCAACTGATGGCTACACCTTC.

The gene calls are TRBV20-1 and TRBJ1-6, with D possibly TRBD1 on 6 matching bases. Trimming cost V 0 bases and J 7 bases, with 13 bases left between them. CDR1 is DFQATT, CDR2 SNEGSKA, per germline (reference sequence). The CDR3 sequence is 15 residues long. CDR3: CSARDSGQINSPLHF. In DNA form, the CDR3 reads TGCAGTGCTAGAGATTCCGGACAGATAAATTCACCCCTCCACTTT.

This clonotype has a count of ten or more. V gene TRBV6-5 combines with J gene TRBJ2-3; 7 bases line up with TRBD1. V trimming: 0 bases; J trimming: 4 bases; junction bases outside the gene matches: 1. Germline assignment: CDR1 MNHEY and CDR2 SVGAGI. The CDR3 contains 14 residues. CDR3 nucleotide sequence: TGTGCCAGCAGTTACTCGACAGGGTCAGATACGCAGTATTTT. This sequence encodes CASSYSTGSDTQYF.

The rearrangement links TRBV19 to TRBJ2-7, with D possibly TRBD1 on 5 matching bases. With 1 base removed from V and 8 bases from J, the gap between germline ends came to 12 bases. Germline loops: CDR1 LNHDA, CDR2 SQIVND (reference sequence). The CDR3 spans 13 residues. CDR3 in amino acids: CASSIVAGRQQYF. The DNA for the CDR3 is TGTGCCAGTAGTATAGTCGCAGGGCGTCAGCAGTACTTC.

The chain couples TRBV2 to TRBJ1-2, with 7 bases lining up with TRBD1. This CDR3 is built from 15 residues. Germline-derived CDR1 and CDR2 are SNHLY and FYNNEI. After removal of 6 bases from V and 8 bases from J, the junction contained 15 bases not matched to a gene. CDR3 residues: CASSQDLRGRGGYTF. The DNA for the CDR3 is TGTGCCAGCAGCCAAGATCTGAGGGGGCGCGGGGGCTACACCTTC.

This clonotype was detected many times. The CDR3 spells CASSGRGINQPQHF. CDR3 sequence (DNA): TGTGCCAGCAGTGGTCGGGGGATCAATCAGCCCCAGCATTTT. V and J are TRBV2 and TRBJ1-5; D is possibly TRBD1 (5 bases). This CDR3 comprises 14 residues. V gave up 4 bases and J gave up 3 bases, with 10 bases separating them. The germline CDR1 and CDR2 sequences are SNHLY and FYNNEI.

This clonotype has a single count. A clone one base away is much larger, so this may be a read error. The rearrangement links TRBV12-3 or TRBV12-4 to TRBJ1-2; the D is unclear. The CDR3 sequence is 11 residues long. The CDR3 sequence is CASSSLGGHTF. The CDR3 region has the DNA TGTGCCAGCAGTTCCCTGGGTGGCCACACCTTC.

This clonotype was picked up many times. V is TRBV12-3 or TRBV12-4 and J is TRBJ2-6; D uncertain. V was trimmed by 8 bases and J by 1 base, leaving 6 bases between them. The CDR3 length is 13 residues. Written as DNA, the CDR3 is TGTGCCAGCTCTTCTTCTGGGGCCAACGTCCTGACTTTC. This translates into CASSSSGANVLTF.

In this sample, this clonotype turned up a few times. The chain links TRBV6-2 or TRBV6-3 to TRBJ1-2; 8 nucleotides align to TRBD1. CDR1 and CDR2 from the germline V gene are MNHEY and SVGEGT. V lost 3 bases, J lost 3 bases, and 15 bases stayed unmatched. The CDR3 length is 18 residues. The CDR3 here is CASSYYGQGKRVDYGYTF. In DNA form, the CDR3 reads TGTGCCAGCAGTTATTACGGACAGGGAAAGAGGGTCGACTATGGCTACACCTTC.

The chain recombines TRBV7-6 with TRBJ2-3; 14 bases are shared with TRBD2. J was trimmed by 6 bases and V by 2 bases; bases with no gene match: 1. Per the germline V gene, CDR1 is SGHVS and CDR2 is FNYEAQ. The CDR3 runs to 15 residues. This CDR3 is CASSLRTSGGDTQYF. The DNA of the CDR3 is TGTGCCAGCAGCTTAAGGACTAGCGGGGGGGATACGCAGTATTTT.

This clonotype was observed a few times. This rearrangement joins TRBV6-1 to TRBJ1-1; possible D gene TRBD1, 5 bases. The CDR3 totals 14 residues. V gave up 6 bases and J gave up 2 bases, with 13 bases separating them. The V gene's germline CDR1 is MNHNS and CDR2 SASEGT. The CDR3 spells CASRDGGDNTEAFF. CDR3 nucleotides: TGTGCCAGCAGGGATGGGGGGGATAACACTGAAGCTTTCTTT.

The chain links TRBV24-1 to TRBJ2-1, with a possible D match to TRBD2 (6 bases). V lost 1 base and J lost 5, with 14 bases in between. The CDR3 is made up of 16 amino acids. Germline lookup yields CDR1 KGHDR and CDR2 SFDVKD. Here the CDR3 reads CATSDFGQGGNNEQFF. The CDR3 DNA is TGTGCCACCAGTGATTTTGGGCAGGGCGGGAACAATGAGCAGTTCTTC.

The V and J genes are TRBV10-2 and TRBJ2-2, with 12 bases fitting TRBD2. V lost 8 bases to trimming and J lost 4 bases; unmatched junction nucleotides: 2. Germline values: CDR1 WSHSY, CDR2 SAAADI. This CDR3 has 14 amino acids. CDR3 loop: CASPGLAGTGELFF. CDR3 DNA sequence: TGCGCCAGCCCGGGACTAGCGGGCACCGGGGAGCTGTTTTTT.

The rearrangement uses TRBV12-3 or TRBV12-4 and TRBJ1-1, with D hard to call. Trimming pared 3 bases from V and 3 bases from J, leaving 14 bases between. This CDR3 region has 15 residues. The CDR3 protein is CASSFSVVTDTEAFF. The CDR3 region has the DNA TGTGCCAGCAGTTTTTCTGTGGTTACGGACACTGAAGCTTTCTTT.

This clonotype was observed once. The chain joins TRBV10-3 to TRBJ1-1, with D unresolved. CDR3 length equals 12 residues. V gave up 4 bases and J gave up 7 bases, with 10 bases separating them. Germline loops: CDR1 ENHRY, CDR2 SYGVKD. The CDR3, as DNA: TGTGCCATCAGTGTTTCGGCTGATGAAGCTTTCTTT. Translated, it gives CAISVSADEAFF.

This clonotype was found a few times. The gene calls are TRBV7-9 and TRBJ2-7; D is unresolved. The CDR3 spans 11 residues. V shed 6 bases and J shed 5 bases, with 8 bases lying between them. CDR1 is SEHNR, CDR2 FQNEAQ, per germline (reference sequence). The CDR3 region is CASSSLDEQYF. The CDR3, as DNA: TGTGCCAGCAGTAGTCTAGACGAGCAGTACTTC.

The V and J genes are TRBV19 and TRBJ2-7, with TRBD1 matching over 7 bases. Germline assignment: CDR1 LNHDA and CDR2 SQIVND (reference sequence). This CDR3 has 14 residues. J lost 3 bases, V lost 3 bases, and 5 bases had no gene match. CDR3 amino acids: CASSIRDRRYEQYF. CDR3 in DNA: TGTGCCAGTAGTATCCGGGACAGACGCTACGAGCAGTACTTC. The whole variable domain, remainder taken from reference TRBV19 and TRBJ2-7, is DGGITQSPKYLFRKEGQNVTLSCEQNLNHDAMYWYRQDPGQGLRLIYYSQIVNDFQKGDIAEGYSVSREKKESFPLTVTSAQKNPTAFYLCASSIRDRRYEQYFGPGTRLTVT.

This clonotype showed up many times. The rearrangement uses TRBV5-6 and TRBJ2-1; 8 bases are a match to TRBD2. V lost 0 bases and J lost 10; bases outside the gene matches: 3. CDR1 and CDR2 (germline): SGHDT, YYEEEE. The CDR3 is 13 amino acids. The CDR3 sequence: CASSLAGGREQFF. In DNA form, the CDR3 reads TGTGCCAGCAGCTTGGCGGGGGGGCGGGAGCAGTTCTTC.

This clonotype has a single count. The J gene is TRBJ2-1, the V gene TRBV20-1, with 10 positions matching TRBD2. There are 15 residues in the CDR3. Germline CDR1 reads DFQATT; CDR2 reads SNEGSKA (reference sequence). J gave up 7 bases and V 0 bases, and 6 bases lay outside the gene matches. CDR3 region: CSARDTSGRVNEQFF. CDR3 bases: TGCAGTGCTAGAGATACGAGCGGGAGGGTAAATGAGCAGTTCTTC.

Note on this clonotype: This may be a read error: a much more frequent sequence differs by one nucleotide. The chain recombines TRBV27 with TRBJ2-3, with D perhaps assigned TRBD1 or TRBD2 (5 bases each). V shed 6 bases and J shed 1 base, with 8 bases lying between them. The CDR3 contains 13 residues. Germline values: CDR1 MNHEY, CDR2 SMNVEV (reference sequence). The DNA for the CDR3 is TGTGCCAGCAGGGGGGACGGCACAGATACGCAGTATTTT. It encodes CASRGDGTDTQYF.